This record concerns one T cell receptor beta chain sequence. Its antigen is undetermined. CDR3 size: 12 residues. Trimming removed 4 bases at V and 4 bases at J, with 8 bases between. Per germline, CDR1 ENHRY and CDR2 SYGVKD. This PCR relied on a set of 60 Vbeta primers and 13 Jbeta primers. Clones were read by immunoSEQ multiplex PCR, and TCRdb kept only the in-frame ones, dropping some. The sample yields 200,000 to 250,000 clones, over 80% seen once. This record comes from a study of cytomegalovirus exposure and HLA in healthy donors. Looking at the study overall: Earlier sequencing of some 180 million T cells yielded 120 million or so unique TCR beta sequences. The study's findings and limits: It was assumed in the presence/absence analyses that sequencing depth was roughly uniform across donors.

The genes are TRBV10-3 and TRBJ2-7; no clear D gene. What was sequenced was PBMCs. This sequence was found in a boy aged 2 to 9 in good health and CMV-seronegative. The CDR3 loop is CAISARPYEQYF. For the CDR3, the DNA is TGTGCCATCAGTGCCCGTCCGTACGAGCAGTACTTC.